These 18 T cell receptor beta chains were sequenced from one sample in a study of cytomegalovirus exposure and HLA in healthy donors. Profiling relied on immunoSEQ multiplex PCR, and the TCRdb table lists in-frame clones only, not all of them. Of around 300,000 clones detected, 70% to 90% appear once; the ten largest clones hold 1%. The sample taken for sequencing was PBMCs. Receptor source: a woman aged 18-35 years in good health and CMV-seronegative.

This clone has only one observation. The rearrangement uses TRBV9 and TRBJ1-5, with 9 bases fitting TRBD1. V lost 4 bases, J lost 7 bases, and 6 bases stayed unmatched. This CDR3 contains 14 residues. In germline, CDR1 is SGDLS, CDR2 YYNGEE. The CDR3 protein is CASSPGQGEQPQHF. DNA for the CDR3: TGTGCCAGCAGCCCGGGACAGGGCGAACAGCCCCAGCATTTT. The whole variable domain, remainder taken from reference TRBV9 and TRBJ1-5, is DSGVTQTPKHLITATGQRVTLRCSPRSGDLSVYWYQQSLDQGLQFLIQYYNGEERAKGNILERFSAQQFPDLHSELNLSSLELGDSALYFCASSPGQGEQPQHFGDGTRLSIL.

V is TRBV6-5 and J is TRBJ1-1, with 8 bases aligning to TRBD1. V was pared by 5 bases and J by 4 bases, with 3 bases of the junction left unmatched. The germline V gene has CDR1 MNHEY and CDR2 SVGAGI. The CDR3 runs 13 residues. CDR3 region: CASSNTGGTEAFF. The CDR3 DNA is TGTGCCAGCAGTAACACAGGGGGCACTGAAGCTTTCTTT.

This chain joins TRBV7-8 and TRBJ2-5; 9 nucleotides match TRBD1. Looked up from germline, CDR1 is SGHVS and CDR2 is FQNEAQ. This CDR3 is 18 amino acids long. The V gene end was trimmed by 1 base and the J gene end by 5 bases; junction bases not matched to a gene: 14. The CDR3 sequence is CASSLDNRLGQGIETQYF. DNA of the CDR3: TGTGCCAGCAGCTTAGATAATAGACTCGGACAGGGGATCGAGACCCAGTACTTC.

The DNA for the CDR3 is TGTGCCTGGACCTACGGGGGGGCCACAGAGACCCAGTACTTC. Its protein product is CAWTYGGATETQYF. This chain links TRBV30 with TRBJ2-5; TRBD2 agrees at 8 bases. Germline-derived CDR1 and CDR2 are GTSNPN and SVGIG (reference sequence). This CDR3 spans 14 amino acids. The ends lost 4 bases at V and 4 bases at J; junction bases unmatched: 8.

This chain connects TRBV29-1 to TRBJ1-2; no reliable D call. With 4 bases removed from V and 7 bases from J, the gap between germline ends came to 7 bases. Germline assignment: CDR1 SQVTM and CDR2 ANQGSEA. The CDR3 is 10 residues long. CDR3 amino acids: CSVGTGGYTF. The CDR3 DNA is TGCAGCGTTGGAACGGGTGGCTACACCTTC.

V usage is TRBV7-9 and J usage is TRBJ1-2; D gene unclear. The CDR3 covers 12 residues. The V end lost 4 bases, the J end lost 3 bases, and 6 bases lay between the germline ends. Germline values: CDR1 SEHNR, CDR2 FQNEAQ (reference sequence). This CDR3 reads CASSSGDYGYTF. As DNA, the CDR3 is TGTGCCAGCAGCTCCGGGGACTATGGCTACACCTTC.

V and J are TRBV7-9 and TRBJ1-1; no firm D call. The CDR3 has 13 amino acids. Germline V gives CDR1 SEHNR, CDR2 FQNEAQ (reference sequence). Trimming shortened V by 4 bases and J by 1 base, and 7 bases separated the two germline ends. For the CDR3, the DNA is TGTGCCAGCAGCTCTTCGTCGAACACTGAAGCTTTCTTT. Encoded protein: CASSSSSNTEAFF.

DNA for the CDR3: TGTGCCAGCAGCCGGTCGGCGGTCGGGACTGAAGCTTTCTTT. Translation gives CASSRSAVGTEAFF. V usage is TRBV7-2 and J usage is TRBJ1-1; D is undetermined. V lost 5 bases to trimming and J lost 5 bases, with 15 bases between them. This CDR3 comprises 14 residues. Germline CDR1 SGHTA, CDR2 FQGNSA.

This chain links TRBV30 with TRBJ2-2; 9 bases are a match to TRBD2. In germline, CDR1 is GTSNPN, CDR2 SVGIG (reference sequence). J was trimmed by 5 bases and V by 0 bases; bases with no gene match: 10. The CDR3 spans 17 residues. The CDR3 bases are TGTGCCTGGAGTGTACTAGGCGGGAGGGCCCGAACCGGGGAGCTGTTTTTT. Its protein is CAWSVLGGRARTGELFF.

The chain uses TRBV6-6 and TRBJ1-1; D is uncertain. The V end was cut by 3 bases, the J end by 2 bases, with 10 bases between. The CDR3 is 14 amino acids. The germline gives CDR1 MNHNY, CDR2 SVGAGI (reference sequence). This CDR3 reads CASSYGSGNTEAFF. In nucleotides, the CDR3 is TGTGCCAGCAGTTATGGTTCGGGAAACACTGAAGCTTTCTTT.

The V call is TRBV27, the J call TRBJ2-1; 8 bases align to TRBD1. Trimming at V came to 5 bases and at J to 7 bases, leaving 7 bases not matched to a gene. The CDR3 loop spans 14 amino acids. In germline, CDR1 is MNHEY, CDR2 SMNVEV (reference sequence). The CDR3 loop reads CASSVGQGGNEQFF. The CDR3, as DNA: TGTGCCAGCAGTGTAGGACAGGGTGGAAATGAGCAGTTCTTC.

The rearrangement uses TRBV27 and TRBJ1-6; 12 bases map to TRBD1. V trimming: 2 bases; J trimming: 6 bases; junction bases outside the gene matches: 2. CDR1 and CDR2 from the germline V gene are MNHEY and SMNVEV (reference sequence). CDR3 length equals 16 residues. CDR3 bases: TGTGCCAGCAGTTTAAGGGACAGGGGGCGTAATTCACCCCTCCACTTT. This sequence encodes CASSLRDRGRNSPLHF.

The chain couples TRBV19 to TRBJ2-5; 10 nucleotides line up with TRBD1. The CDR3 covers 15 residues. Germline V gene lookup returns CDR1 LNHDA and CDR2 SQIVND (reference sequence). V lost 8 bases, J lost 5 bases, and 11 bases stayed unmatched. CDR3 residues: CASGPGQGWSETQYF. The CDR3 DNA reads TGTGCCAGTGGTCCGGGACAGGGGTGGTCCGAGACCCAGTACTTC.

The rearrangement uses TRBV6-5 and TRBJ1-2; D might be TRBD1 (5 bases). Germline assignment: CDR1 MNHEY and CDR2 SVGAGI. V was cut by 8 bases and J by 1 base, with 8 bases left in between. The CDR3 consists of 12 residues. The chain's CDR3 is CASGADNYGYTF. In DNA, the CDR3 is TGTGCCAGCGGGGCCGATAACTATGGCTACACCTTC.

This clone has more than one count but fewer than ten. The chain links TRBV2 to TRBJ2-5; D possibly corresponds to TRBD2 (5 bases). The ends were cut back, 6 bases at V and 5 bases at J, with 10 bases in the middle. The CDR3 sequence is 12 residues long. CDR1 is SNHLY, CDR2 FYNNEI, per germline. The CDR3 DNA sequence: TGTGCCAGCAGCCTCCGAGGGGAGACCCAGTACTTC. Protein: CASSLRGETQYF. The whole variable domain, filled in from reference TRBV2 and TRBJ2-5, reads EPEVTQTPSHQVTQMGQEVILRCVPISNHLYFYWYRQILGQKVEFLVSFYNNEISEKSEIFDDQFSVERPDGSNFTLKIRSTKLEDSAMYFCASSLRGETQYFGPGTRLLVL.

The V gene is TRBV18, the J gene TRBJ1-5, with TRBD1 matching over 7 bases. This CDR3 region has 14 residues. From germline, CDR1 is KGHSH and CDR2 LQKENI. After removal of 1 base from V and 4 bases from J, the junction contained 1 base not matched to a gene. The CDR3 loop is CASSPRDSNQPQHF. The DNA of the CDR3 is TGTGCCAGCTCACCACGGGACAGTAATCAGCCCCAGCATTTT.

J is TRBJ2-5 and V is TRBV28; 9 nucleotides match TRBD2. The CDR3 is 15 residues long. Germline assignment: CDR1 MDHEN and CDR2 SYDVKM. With 3 bases clipped from V and 4 bases from J, the junction kept 6 bases outside the gene matches. The CDR3: CASSFLTSGGETQYF. The CDR3 nucleotides are TGTGCCAGCAGTTTCTTGACTAGCGGAGGAGAGACCCAGTACTTC.

This clone was detected once. This sequence joins TRBV29-1 and TRBJ2-7, with D possibly TRBD2 on 6 matching bases. This CDR3 spans 12 amino acids. Germline V CDR1 and CDR2: SQVTM, ANQGSEA. V was pared by 3 bases and J by 4 bases, with 10 bases between. The CDR3 reads CSVEEGDYEQYF. The DNA of the CDR3 is TGCAGCGTTGAGGAGGGAGATTACGAGCAGTACTTC.